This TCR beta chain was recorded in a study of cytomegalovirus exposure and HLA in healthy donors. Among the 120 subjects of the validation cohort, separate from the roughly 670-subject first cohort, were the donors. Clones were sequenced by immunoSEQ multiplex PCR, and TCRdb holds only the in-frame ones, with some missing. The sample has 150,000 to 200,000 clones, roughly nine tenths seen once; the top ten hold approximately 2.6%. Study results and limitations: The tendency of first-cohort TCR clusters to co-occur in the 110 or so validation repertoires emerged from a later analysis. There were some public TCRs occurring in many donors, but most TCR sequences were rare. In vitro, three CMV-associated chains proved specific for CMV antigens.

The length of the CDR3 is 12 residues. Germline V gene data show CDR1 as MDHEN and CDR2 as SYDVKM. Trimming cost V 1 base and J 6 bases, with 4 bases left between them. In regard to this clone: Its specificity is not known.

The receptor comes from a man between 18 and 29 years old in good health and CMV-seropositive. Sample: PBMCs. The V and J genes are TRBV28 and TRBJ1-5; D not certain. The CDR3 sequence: CASSLSSQPQHF. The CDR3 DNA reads TGTGCCAGCAGTTTATCGAGTCAGCCCCAGCATTTT.